This TCR beta chain was retrieved from a study of blood T cell repertoires in COVID-19. Study context: Material from acute and convalescent COVID-19 was sourced from the United States, Italy and Spain. In each case, the material was cDNA or gDNA derived from T cells, B-cell-depleted T cells, or PBMCs.

Germline V gene sequence: CDR1 MDHEN, CDR2 SYDVKM. The CDR3 extends over 14 amino acids. V was clipped by 6 bases and J by 2 bases, with 13 bases between them. How the authors handled the data: Amplification with reference gene primers provided the estimates of nucleated cell counts. Using immunoSEQ multiplex PCR, the repertoire was profiled, and TCRdb retains in-frame clones only, with some absent. V and J calls and clone size are given by that table; D and trimming were obtained from the DNA. This table has some 170,000 clones, 84% appearing once. Sequenced input: peripheral blood. V usage is TRBV28 and J usage is TRBJ1-1, with a weak D call TRBD1 (5 bases). The receptor was derived from a woman at least 80 years old with acute or convalescent COVID-19. For the CDR3, the DNA is TGTGCCAGCAGACCACAGGTTACAAACACTGAAGCTTTCTTT. Protein product: CASRPQVTNTEAFF.